These T cell receptor beta chains were read from a single sample in a study of CD8 T cells in ankylosing spondylitis. TCRdb independently ran MiXCR on the 5' RACE reads; one entry per CDR3 protein. The table lists approximately 250,000 distinct CDR3 sequences, about 11% of them singletons. Sequencing was done on a sample of blood, either unsorted or a sorted T cell fraction (not recorded which). These receptors all come from a male donor with ankylosing spondylitis or in good health (not recorded which). Each CDR3 is given with its conserved first and last residue. A D gene is named only where the DNA matches it firmly. Clone size is stated in some rows and not others, as once, few, many or a class when expanded.

j_gene: TRBJ1-1
d_gene: NA
abundance: many
v_gene: TRBV18
CDR3nt: TGTGCCAGCTCACCCTCGGGACAACCCGGTGAAGCTTTCTTT
CDR3aa: CASSPSGQPGEAFF

j_gene: TRBJ1-2
d_gene: TRBD1
abundance: many
v_gene: TRBV3-1
CDR3nt: TGTGCCAGCAGCTCGGTCCAAGGGGGCGGTTATGGCTACACCTTC
CDR3aa: CASSSVQGGGYGYTF

j_gene: TRBJ1-5
d_gene: NA
abundance: many
v_gene: TRBV12-3/TRBV12-4
CDR3nt: TGTGCCAGCAGTCTCGGGTATCCTGGAAGCAATCAGCCCCAGCATTTT
CDR3aa: CASSLGYPGSNQPQHF

j_gene: TRBJ1-4
d_gene: NA
abundance: many
v_gene: TRBV20-1
CDR3nt: TGCAGTGCTAGAGATCAAACGGGAGGGAGTGGGGAAAAACTGTTTTTT
CDR3aa: CSARDQTGGSGEKLFF

j_gene: TRBJ2-3
d_gene: NA
abundance: few
v_gene: TRBV6-1
CDR3nt: TGTGCCAGCACCTCGGGCAGGGGGGCCAGCACAGATACGCAGTATTTT
CDR3aa: CASTSGRGASTDTQYF

j_gene: TRBJ2-7
d_gene: TRBD2
abundance: many
v_gene: TRBV5-5
CDR3nt: TGTGCCAGCAGCCCGACTAGCGGTAGCACCTACGAGCAGTACTTC
CDR3aa: CASSPTSGSTYEQYF

j_gene: TRBJ2-3
d_gene: NA
abundance: many
v_gene: TRBV21-1
CDR3nt: TGTGCCAGCAGCAAAAGGGTCAGGGTGGTGAGGACAGATACGCAGTATTTT
CDR3aa: CASSKRVRVVRTDTQYF

j_gene: TRBJ2-5
d_gene: NA
abundance: many
v_gene: TRBV20-1
CDR3nt: TGCAGTGCTCCCCTTTCCGAGACCCAGTACTTC
CDR3aa: CSAPLSETQYF

j_gene: TRBJ2-5
d_gene: NA
abundance: many
v_gene: TRBV5-1
CDR3nt: TGCGCCAGCGCGCTCCAGGGCCCCGAAGAGACCCAGTACTTC
CDR3aa: CASALQGPEETQYF

j_gene: TRBJ2-1
d_gene: NA
abundance: many
v_gene: TRBV5-1
CDR3nt: TGCGCCAGCAGCTTGGTCCAGGGGCCCTACAATGAGCAGTTCTTC
CDR3aa: CASSLVQGPYNEQFF

j_gene: TRBJ2-3
d_gene: TRBD2
abundance: few
v_gene: TRBV12-3/TRBV12-4
CDR3nt: TGTGCCAGCAGTTTAGCGTATCCGGGACTAGCGTCACATCGCACAGATACGCAGTATTTT
CDR3aa: CASSLAYPGLASHRTDTQYF

j_gene: TRBJ2-5
d_gene: NA
abundance: few
v_gene: TRBV28
CDR3nt: TGTGCCAGCAGTCTTCCCGGGGGCTGGGAGACCCAGTACTTC
CDR3aa: CASSLPGGWETQYF

j_gene: TRBJ1-1
d_gene: NA
abundance: many
v_gene: TRBV20-1
CDR3nt: TGCAGTGCTAGAGTCCTGGACACTGAAGCTTTCTTT
CDR3aa: CSARVLDTEAFF

j_gene: TRBJ2-5
d_gene: NA
abundance: many
v_gene: TRBV9
CDR3nt: TGTGCCAGCTCCAGGAGTAGGGGTGAAGAGACCCAGTACTTC
CDR3aa: CASSRSRGEETQYF

j_gene: TRBJ1-5
d_gene: NA
abundance: many
v_gene: TRBV29-1
CDR3nt: TGCAGCGTACGAAGTACAGGGCAGCCCCAGCATTTT
CDR3aa: CSVRSTGQPQHF

j_gene: TRBJ2-1
d_gene: TRBD2
abundance: many
v_gene: TRBV27
CDR3nt: TGTGCCAGCAGTCCCTCCAGCGGGAGGGCCAATGAGCAGTTCTTC
CDR3aa: CASSPSSGRANEQFF

j_gene: TRBJ2-1
d_gene: NA
abundance: many
v_gene: TRBV20-1
CDR3nt: TGCAGTGCTTCCCGGACAGCATACAATGAGCAGTTCTTC
CDR3aa: CSASRTAYNEQFF

j_gene: TRBJ2-5
d_gene: NA
abundance: many
v_gene: TRBV29-1
CDR3nt: TGCAGCGTTGTAGGCAGCGGGGAGACCCAGTACTTC
CDR3aa: CSVVGSGETQYF

j_gene: TRBJ1-1
d_gene: TRBD1
abundance: NA
v_gene: TRBV3-1
CDR3nt: TGTGCCAGCAGCCAAGAGGACAGGGCGGGCACTGAAGCTTTCTTT
CDR3aa: CASSQEDRAGTEAFF

j_gene: TRBJ1-1
d_gene: NA
abundance: many
v_gene: TRBV7-8
CDR3nt: TGTGCCAGCAGCCTTGTTACAGGGACCCCGAACACTGAAGCTTTCTTT
CDR3aa: CASSLVTGTPNTEAFF

j_gene: TRBJ1-2
d_gene: NA
abundance: many
v_gene: TRBV6-1
CDR3nt: TGTGCCAGCAGTGACCAGGATTTGAGAGGCTACACCTTC
CDR3aa: CASSDQDLRGYTF

j_gene: TRBJ1-1
d_gene: NA
abundance: many
v_gene: TRBV20-1
CDR3nt: TGCAGTGCTAGACGTACCGGGACACCCACTGAAGCTTTCTTT
CDR3aa: CSARRTGTPTEAFF

j_gene: TRBJ1-5
d_gene: NA
abundance: few
v_gene: TRBV7-9
CDR3nt: TGTGCCAGCAGCTTAGGTCGGGGCCAGCCCCAGCATTTT
CDR3aa: CASSLGRGQPQHF

j_gene: TRBJ1-2
d_gene: NA
abundance: many
v_gene: TRBV19
CDR3nt: TGTGCCCGGGAGTTCCGTGGCTACACCTTC
CDR3aa: CAREFRGYTF

j_gene: TRBJ2-7
d_gene: TRBD2
abundance: many
v_gene: TRBV30
CDR3nt: TGTGCCTGGACTAGCGGGCTATTCTACGAGCAGTACTTC
CDR3aa: CAWTSGLFYEQYF

j_gene: TRBJ2-3
d_gene: TRBD2
abundance: many
v_gene: TRBV7-2
CDR3nt: TGTGCCAGCAGCTCCCGGCAGCGGGAGGGTTCAGATACGCAGTATTTT
CDR3aa: CASSSRQREGSDTQYF

j_gene: TRBJ1-1
d_gene: TRBD1
abundance: many
v_gene: TRBV5-1
CDR3nt: TGCGCCAGCAGCGAGGACAGGGGGACAGAAGCTTTCTTT
CDR3aa: CASSEDRGTEAFF

j_gene: TRBJ2-5
d_gene: TRBD2
abundance: many
v_gene: TRBV7-2
CDR3nt: TGTGCCAGCAGCTTAATAGCGGGGGAAGAGACCCAGTACTTC
CDR3aa: CASSLIAGEETQYF

j_gene: TRBJ2-1
d_gene: NA
abundance: many
v_gene: TRBV29-1
CDR3nt: TGCAGCGTTGATACAGGGCGCTCCTACAATGAGCAGTTCTTC
CDR3aa: CSVDTGRSYNEQFF

j_gene: TRBJ2-5
d_gene: NA
abundance: many
v_gene: TRBV20-1
CDR3nt: TGCAGTGCGCAGAGGTCAGGGCTCAAAGAGACCCAGTACTTC
CDR3aa: CSAQRSGLKETQYF

j_gene: TRBJ1-5
d_gene: NA
abundance: many
v_gene: TRBV6-1
CDR3nt: TGTGCCACCCAGGAGAGGCAGCCCCAGCATTTT
CDR3aa: CATQERQPQHF

j_gene: TRBJ2-1
d_gene: NA
abundance: NA
v_gene: TRBV27
CDR3nt: TGTGCCAGCAGCCTGGGATTGGATGAGCGGTTCTTC
CDR3aa: CASSLGLDERFF

j_gene: TRBJ1-5
d_gene: NA
abundance: few
v_gene: TRBV18
CDR3nt: TGTGCCAGCTCACCACCAAAGGATCAGAGAGAGGTGTGCCAGCCCCAGCATTTT
CDR3aa: CASSPPKDQREVCQPQHF

j_gene: TRBJ1-1
d_gene: NA
abundance: many
v_gene: TRBV11-3
CDR3nt: TGTGCCAGCAGCTTCCCTCGAGGGGGAAGCGACACTGAAGCTTTCTTT
CDR3aa: CASSFPRGGSDTEAFF

j_gene: TRBJ2-2
d_gene: TRBD2
abundance: once
v_gene: TRBV19
CDR3nt: TGTGCCAGTAGTTCGTCGACTAGCGGAACCTGGGCGAACGCCGGGGAGCTGTTTTTT
CDR3aa: CASSSSTSGTWANAGELFF

j_gene: TRBJ2-1
d_gene: TRBD2
abundance: many
v_gene: TRBV6-4
CDR3nt: TGTGCCAGCACCCGAATGGGGGTAGCGGGGGCCTACTCCTACAATGAGCAGTTCTTC
CDR3aa: CASTRMGVAGAYSYNEQFF

j_gene: TRBJ1-5
d_gene: NA
abundance: few
v_gene: TRBV12-3/TRBV12-4
CDR3nt: TGTGCCAGCAGTGTAGGGCGGCAGGGCAATCAGCCCCAGCATTTT
CDR3aa: CASSVGRQGNQPQHF

j_gene: TRBJ2-2
d_gene: TRBD1
abundance: many
v_gene: TRBV7-7
CDR3nt: TGTGCCAGCAGCTCCGGACAGGACACCGGGGAGCTGTTTTTT
CDR3aa: CASSSGQDTGELFF

j_gene: TRBJ2-3
d_gene: TRBD1
abundance: many
v_gene: TRBV7-2
CDR3nt: TGTGCCAGCAGTCTCCCCACAGGGGGAAGGAGAACAGATACGCAGTATTTT
CDR3aa: CASSLPTGGRRTDTQYF

j_gene: TRBJ1-1
d_gene: NA
abundance: NA
v_gene: TRBV6-6
CDR3nt: TGTGCCAGCAGTTACCAGGGGCCTGAAGCTTTCTTT
CDR3aa: CASSYQGPEAFF

j_gene: TRBJ2-5
d_gene: TRBD1
abundance: NA
v_gene: TRBV11-1
CDR3nt: TGTGCCAGCGCCCTGACAGGGGGCCCCCTCCAAGAGACCCAGTACTTC
CDR3aa: CASALTGGPLQETQYF

j_gene: TRBJ2-3
d_gene: TRBD2
abundance: NA
v_gene: TRBV18
CDR3nt: TGTGCCAGCTCACCACCGACTAGCGGGGTTTCTAATACGCAGTATTTT
CDR3aa: CASSPPTSGVSNTQYF